Listed here are 12 T cell receptor beta chains from one sample, sequenced in a study of OX40 agonist ivuxolimab in advanced cancers. The data were produced by immunoSEQ multiplex PCR, yet TCRdb's version contains in-frame clones alone and is incomplete. Of around 72,000 clones listed, roughly 90% are singletons. The sample here was CD4+ or CD8+ T cells sorted from blood, taken in a trial of the OX40 agonist ivuxolimab. These receptors were obtained from an adult with an advanced solid tumor such as melanoma, head and neck, liver or kidney cancer.

The chain couples TRBV6-6 to TRBJ2-3, with D possibly matching TRBD2 (7 bases). V lost 10 bases and J 1 base, leaving 15 bases between the germline ends. Germline V lookup: CDR1 MNHNY, CDR2 SVGAGI (reference sequence). CDR3 length: 14 residues. CDR3 bases: TGTGCCACCAAGGGGGGGCAGGGCACAGATACGCAGTATTTT. This gives the protein CATKGGQGTDTQYF.

The chain recombines TRBV6-1 with TRBJ2-1; D not resolved. Germline CDR1 and CDR2: MNHNS and SASEGT. The CDR3 covers 13 residues. Trimming cost V 1 base and J 6 bases, with 7 bases left between them. CDR3 amino acids: CASSEGQVNEQFF. Written as DNA, the CDR3 is TGTGCCAGCAGTGAAGGGCAGGTCAATGAGCAGTTCTTC.

This clone is a singleton in its sample. This chain uses TRBV25-1 with TRBJ1-6; no clear D. Per the germline V gene, CDR1 is MGHDK and CDR2 is SYGVNS. The V gene lost 4 bases and the J gene lost 9 bases, with 10 bases spanning the gap. The length of the CDR3 is 13 residues. CDR3 protein: CASSGRSGSPLHF. CDR3 bases: TGTGCCAGCAGTGGAAGAAGCGGTTCACCCCTCCACTTT.

The rearrangement uses TRBV10-3 and TRBJ2-3, with 10 positions matching TRBD2. Germline V gene data show CDR1 as ENHRY and CDR2 as SYGVKD. This CDR3 region has 15 residues. The J segment lost 2 bases and the V segment lost 5 bases, leaving 4 bases of the junction unmatched. CDR3 sequence reads: CAISMTSGPTDTQYF. The CDR3 region has the DNA TGTGCCATCAGTATGACTAGCGGGCCCACAGATACGCAGTATTTT.

The chain is built from TRBV19 and TRBJ1-1; 9 bases line up with TRBD1. The CDR3 covers 15 residues. With V trimmed by 5 bases and J by 0 bases, 4 bases remained unmatched. The germline V gene has CDR1 LNHDA and CDR2 SQIVND (reference sequence). CDR3 sequence (DNA): TGTGCCAGTAGTCCCGGGACAGGGATGAACACTGAAGCTTTCTTT. This translates into CASSPGTGMNTEAFF.

The J gene is TRBJ1-1, the V gene TRBV6-4; D is uncertain. This CDR3 contains 13 residues. V was shortened by 3 bases and J by 4 bases, with 9 bases between the two germline ends. CDR1 is MRHNA and CDR2 is SNTAGT in the germline V gene. The CDR3 DNA follows: TGTGCCAGCAGTGAGGTACGGGGCACTGAAGCTTTCTTT. Its protein is CASSEVRGTEAFF.

The V call is TRBV19, the J call TRBJ1-2; 9 nucleotides align to TRBD1. CDR3 size: 15 residues. Germline CDR1 LNHDA, CDR2 SQIVND (reference sequence). V was pared by 4 bases and J by 7 bases, with 10 bases of the junction left unmatched. The CDR3 reads CASSRDPDRGTGYTF. The CDR3 DNA follows: TGTGCCAGTAGTAGGGATCCGGACAGGGGCACTGGCTACACCTTC.

The V gene is TRBV5-6, the J gene TRBJ1-1; D is uncertain. The germline CDR1 and CDR2 sequences are SGHDT and YYEEEE. The CDR3 is 13 amino acids. V lost 3 bases to trimming and J lost 13 bases, with 19 bases between them. DNA for the CDR3: TGTGCCAGCAGCTCGCCTAAGGGTCTCCCGGGTTTCTTT. As protein: CASSSPKGLPGFF. Variable domain in full (rest from reference TRBV5-6 and TRBJ1-1): DAGVTQSPTHLIKTRGQQVTLRCSPKSGHDTVSWYQQALGQGPQFIFQYYEEEERQRGNFPDRFSGHQFPNYSSELNVNALLLGDSALYLCASSSPKGLPGFFGQGTRLTVV.

The CDR3 region is CASSDILGGRITGELFF. The CDR3 DNA sequence: TGTGCCAGCAGTGATATTTTGGGGGGACGTATCACCGGGGAGCTGTTTTTT. The rearrangement links TRBV25-1 to TRBJ2-2, with D maybe TRBD2 (6 bases). The CDR3 covers 17 residues. Germline CDR1 is MGHDK and CDR2 is SYGVNS. V gave up 3 bases and J gave up 4 bases, with 18 bases separating them.

The chain links TRBV11-2 to TRBJ2-3; TRBD1 is a possible D gene (6 bases). The CDR3 runs to 13 residues. V lost 5 bases, J lost 3 bases, and 9 bases lay in between. Germline CDR1 and CDR2: SGHAT and FQNNGV. DNA of the CDR3: TGTGCCAGCAGCACGGACAGAACAGATACGCAGTATTTT. This gives the protein CASSTDRTDTQYF.

The gene calls are TRBV7-3 and TRBJ2-6, with D possibly being TRBD1 or TRBD2 (5 bases each). V shed 1 base and J shed 3 bases, with 10 bases lying between them. Germline V gives CDR1 SGHTA, CDR2 FQGTGA. There are 16 residues in the CDR3. The CDR3 protein is CASSLKTGLGANVLTF. The CDR3 DNA follows: TGTGCCAGCAGCTTAAAAACGGGGCTTGGGGCCAACGTCCTGACTTTC.

J is TRBJ1-4 and V is TRBV6-1, with 7 bases fitting TRBD1. V lost 4 bases to trimming and J lost 8 bases; unmatched junction nucleotides: 10. The length of the CDR3 is 15 residues. CDR1 MNHNS and CDR2 SASEGT come from the germline V gene. Here the CDR3 reads CASSGGQVGMEKLFF. The CDR3 DNA sequence: TGTGCCAGCAGTGGTGGACAGGTTGGGATGGAAAAACTGTTTTTT.